This T cell receptor (beta chain) is from a study of blood T cell repertoires in COVID-19. Study-level information: Researchers got acute and convalescent COVID-19 samples from the United States, Italy and Spain.

The CDR3 is 15 amino acids. V was shortened by 4 bases and J by 4 bases, with 16 bases between the two germline ends. Per germline, CDR1 KGHSH and CDR2 LQKENI. Produced via immunoSEQ multiplex PCR; TCRdb's table is partial and in-frame only. The table includes about 180,000 clones, approximately 87% detected once. Input material: peripheral blood. This clonotype was sampled from a man aged 35 to 55 with active or convalescent COVID-19. The chain uses TRBV18 and TRBJ2-5; D uncertain. CDR3 sequence reads: CASSQESGVGETQYF. The CDR3 DNA reads as TGTGCCAGCTCACAGGAGAGTGGAGTTGGAGAGACCCAGTACTTC.